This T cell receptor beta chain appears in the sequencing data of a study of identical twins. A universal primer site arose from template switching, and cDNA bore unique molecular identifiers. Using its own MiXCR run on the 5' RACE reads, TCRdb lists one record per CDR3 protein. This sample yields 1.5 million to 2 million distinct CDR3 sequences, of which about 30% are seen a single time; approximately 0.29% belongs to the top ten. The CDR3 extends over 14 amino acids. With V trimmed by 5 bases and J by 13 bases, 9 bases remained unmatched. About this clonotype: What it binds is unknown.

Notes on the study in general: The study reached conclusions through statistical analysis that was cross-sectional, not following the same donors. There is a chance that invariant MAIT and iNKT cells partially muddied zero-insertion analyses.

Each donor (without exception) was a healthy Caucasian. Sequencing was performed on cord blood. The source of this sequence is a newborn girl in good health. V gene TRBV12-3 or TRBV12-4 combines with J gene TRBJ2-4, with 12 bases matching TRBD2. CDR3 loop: CASSPSGGAREQYF. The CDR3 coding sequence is TGTGCCAGCAGTCCTAGCGGGGGGGCGAGGGAGCAGTACTTC.